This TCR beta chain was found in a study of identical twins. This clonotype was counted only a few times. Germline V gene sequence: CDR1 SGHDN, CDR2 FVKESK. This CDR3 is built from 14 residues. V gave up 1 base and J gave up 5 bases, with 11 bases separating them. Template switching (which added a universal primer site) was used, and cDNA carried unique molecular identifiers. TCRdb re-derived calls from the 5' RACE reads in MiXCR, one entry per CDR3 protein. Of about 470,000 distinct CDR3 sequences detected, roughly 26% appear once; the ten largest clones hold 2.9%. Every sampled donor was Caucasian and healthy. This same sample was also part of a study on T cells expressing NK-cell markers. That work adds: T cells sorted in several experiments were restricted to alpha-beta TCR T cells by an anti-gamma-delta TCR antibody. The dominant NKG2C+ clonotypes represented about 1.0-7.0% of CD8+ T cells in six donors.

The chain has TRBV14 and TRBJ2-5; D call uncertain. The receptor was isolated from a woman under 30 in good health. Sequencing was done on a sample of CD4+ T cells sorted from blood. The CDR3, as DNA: TGTGCCAGCAGCCAAGGACCCCGCCGGGAGACCCAGTACTTC. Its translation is CASSQGPRRETQYF.